This T cell receptor beta chain was documented in a study of cytomegalovirus exposure and HLA in healthy donors. Study-level background: A subsequent analysis stated that the 120 or so validation repertoires were run on the same platform as the roughly 670 first-cohort repertoires.

The length of the CDR3 is 19 residues. CDR1 is SEHNR and CDR2 is FQNEAQ in the germline V gene (reference sequence). The junction had 15 bases not matched to a gene; V was cut back by 5 bases and J by 0 bases. Overall study findings and caveats: Researchers reported that a few CMV-associated chains were confirmed in vitro as CMV antigen-specific.

Only in-frame clones appear in the TCRdb table, and some are missing; sequencing was by immunoSEQ multiplex PCR. In the table there are 300,000 to 400,000 clones, 80% to 90% of which are singletons. As for this clone: Its target is not known.

This sequence originates from a young woman in good health and CMV-seronegative. The chain has TRBV7-9 and TRBJ1-3, with 8 bases lining up with TRBD1. Sequencing was performed on PBMCs. The CDR3 here is CASSPQTGENINSGNTIYF. The CDR3 DNA reads TGTGCCAGCAGCCCCCAGACAGGGGAGAACATCAACTCTGGAAACACCATATATTTT.